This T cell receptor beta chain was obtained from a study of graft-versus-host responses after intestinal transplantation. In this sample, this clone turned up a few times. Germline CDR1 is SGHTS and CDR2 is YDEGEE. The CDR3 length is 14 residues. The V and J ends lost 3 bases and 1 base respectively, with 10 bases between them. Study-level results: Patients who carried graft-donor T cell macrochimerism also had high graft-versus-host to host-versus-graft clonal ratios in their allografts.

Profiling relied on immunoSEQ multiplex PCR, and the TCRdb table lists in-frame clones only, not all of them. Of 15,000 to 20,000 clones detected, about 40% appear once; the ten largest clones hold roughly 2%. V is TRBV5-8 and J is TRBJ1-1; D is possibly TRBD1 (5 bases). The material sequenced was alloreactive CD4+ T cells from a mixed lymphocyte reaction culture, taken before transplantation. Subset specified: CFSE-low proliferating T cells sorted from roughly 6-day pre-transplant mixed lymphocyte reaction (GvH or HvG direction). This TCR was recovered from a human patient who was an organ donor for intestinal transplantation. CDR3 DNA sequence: TGTGCCAGCAGCTATCTAGACAGGAACACTGAAGCTTTCTTT. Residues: CASSYLDRNTEAFF.